This T cell receptor beta chain was documented in a study of OX40 agonist ivuxolimab in advanced cancers. About the study as a whole: Ivuxolimab, which targeted the costimulatory receptor OX40 (CD134), was an agonistic, fully human IgG2 monoclonal antibody. Three dose-escalation patients achieved partial responses, one with hepatocellular carcinoma and two with cutaneous melanoma. Of the approximately 54 patients in dose escalation, about 19 had hepatocellular carcinoma, approximately 15 had melanoma, 9 had renal cell carcinoma and 9 had head and neck cancer. Prior anti-PD-1, anti-PD-L1 or anti-CTLA-4 therapy was permitted, and checkpoint inhibitors had been received by roughly two fifths of dose-escalation patients. Peripheral TCRbeta sequencing was intended to test whether TCR sequence diversity was altered and clonal T-cell expansion was caused by ivuxolimab. Intravenous ivuxolimab was administered to patients every 2 weeks at six dose levels: 0.01, 0.1, 0.3, 1.5, 3 and 10 mg/kg. In the dose-escalation cohort, 65% to 85% of patients were male, and the mean age was approximately 60 years with a range of about 20 to 80. The monotherapy dose-escalation portion (N ≈ 55 patients) of the phase I ivuxolimab trial is reported in the paper.

This clone was recorded only once. Its antigen is currently not known. There are no base qualities to consult, and no much larger clone falls within one base. General study outcomes and caveats: After ivuxolimab, more expanded clones were found on average in CD8+ T cells than in CD4+ T cells. In partial responders in the 0.1-3.0 mg/kg groups, normalized peripheral clonal expansion was found to be among the lowest, especially among CD8+ T cells. Low levels of normalized T-cell clonal expansion were also shown by some nonresponding patients. At doses from 0.1 to 3.0 mg/kg, clonal expansion was seen in both CD4+ and CD8+ blood T cells between baseline and week 6. The antigen specificity of the clonally expanded peripheral T cells was not determined.

The trial excluded patients who had a history of autoimmune disease or were on systemic immunosuppression. In every dose cohort, peripheral blood was drawn for TCR sequencing at baseline, cycle 4 day 1, and cycle 7 day 1. The samples were drawn from a first-in-human, open-label, multicenter phase I dose-escalation trial of ivuxolimab. Adults with locally advanced or metastatic head and neck squamous cell, hepatocellular, melanoma or renal cell carcinoma were enrolled in the trial. Before TCR sequencing, CD4+ T cells and CD8+ T cells were sorted from peripheral blood as separate populations. From the cysteine up to the phenylalanine, the CDR3 has a length of 15 residues. The CDR3 DNA has 45 bases and is translated from base 1. The germline V gene encodes CDR1 SGHVS and CDR2 FQNEAQ. Trimming costs V 3 bases and J 2 bases, and their ends lie 13 bases apart. Genomic DNA was extracted from sorted cells for sequencing of the TCRbeta CDR3 region. The immunoSEQ Assay was used to sequence the TCRbeta CDR3 regions. TCRdb's version of the immuneACCESS table is confined to in-frame rearrangements and falls short of the full clone set. An unresolved V gene accounts for under half of the shortfall where checked; the remainder is of unknown origin. Recorded for this sample are about 69,000 clones; about 89% of them occurred a single time. The top ten constitute about 14% of the sample.

The chain is made from TRBV7-8 and TRBJ1-2, with an unclear D gene assignment. The sample consisted of CD4+ or CD8+ T cells sorted from blood, taken in a trial of the OX40 agonist ivuxolimab. The TCR was taken from an adult with an advanced solid tumor such as melanoma, head and neck, liver or kidney cancer. The sequenced DNA: TGTGCCAGCAGCTTGAATCTGCCACTGAACTATGGCTACACCTTC. Translation gives CASSLNLPLNYGYTF.